This TCR beta chain was found in a study of CD8 T cells in ankylosing spondylitis. This clonotype was counted a few times. Its antigen is not known. CDR1 is SQVTM and CDR2 is ANQGSEA in the germline V gene. Trimming pared 0 bases from V and 5 bases from J, leaving 10 bases between. The CDR3 is made up of 13 amino acids. Overall study findings and caveats: Reportedly, disease-linked clones are significantly enriched in ankylosing spondylitis patients' matched synovial fluid. A motif in TCR beta, a set of eight highly homologous variants, appeared characteristic of ankylosing spondylitis blood.

MiXCR, run by TCRdb on the 5' RACE reads, gives a single entry per CDR3 protein. The repertoire holds about 250,000 distinct CDR3 sequences, more than 20% seen once, with around 0.64% in the top ten. The V and J genes are TRBV29-1 and TRBJ2-5; D ambiguous. The sample taken for sequencing was blood, either unsorted or a sorted T cell fraction (not recorded which). This sequence originates from a male donor with ankylosing spondylitis or in good health (not recorded which). Written as DNA, the CDR3 is TGCAGCGTTGAAGACTCCGAGGTGGAGACCCAGTACTTC. As protein: CSVEDSEVETQYF. Based on the CDR3 plus reference TRBV29-1 and TRBJ2-5, the full variable domain is SAVISQKPSRDICQRGTSLTIQCQVDSQVTMMFWYRQQPGQSLTLIATANQGSEATYESGFVIDKFPISRPNLTFSTLTVSNMSPEDSSIYLCSVEDSEVETQYFGPGTRLLVL.